This T cell receptor (beta chain) was identified in a study of OX40 agonist ivuxolimab in advanced cancers. Whole-study context: Given to patients was ivuxolimab, an agonistic anti-OX40 (CD134) antibody.

Study-level points and caveats: In the expanded peripheral T cells, antigen specificity was never determined. Among patients with partial responses at 0.1-3.0 mg/kg, clonal expansion was among the lowest.

Using immunoSEQ multiplex PCR, the repertoire was profiled, and TCRdb retains in-frame clones only, with some absent. Of about 68,000 clones in the sample, 84% were seen once. Germline V lookup: CDR1 LNHNV, CDR2 YYDKDF (reference sequence). The CDR3 consists of 15 residues. The V segment lost 0 bases and the J segment 4 bases; nucleotides outside the gene matches: 5. This clone was observed a single time. Antigen specificity is unknown. V is TRBV15 and J is TRBJ2-7, with 8 bases that match TRBD1. The receptor was derived from an adult with an advanced solid tumor such as melanoma, head and neck, liver or kidney cancer. The sequencing here drew on CD4+ or CD8+ T cells sorted from blood, taken in a trial of the OX40 agonist ivuxolimab. CDR3 bases: TGTGCCACCAGCAGAGATCCAGGGGGCTATTACGAGCAGTACTTC. This sequence encodes CATSRDPGGYYEQYF. The full variable domain, rest sourced from reference TRBV15 and TRBJ2-7, is DAMVIQNPRYQVTQFGKPVTLSCSQTLNHNVMYWYQQKSSQAPKLLFHYYDKDFNNEADTPDNFQSRRPNTSFCFLDIRSPGLGDTAMYLCATSRDPGGYYEQYFGPGTRLTVT.